One sample yielded the 4 T cell receptor beta chains listed below, sequenced in a study of blood T cell repertoires in COVID-19 (TCRdb year 2020). The library was generated by the immunoSEQ multiplex PCR assay. TCRdb obtained this table from immuneACCESS and retained in-frame rearrangements with V and J assigned. These tables miss some clones; where compared with another copy, unresolved V genes account for less than half of the shortfall, and the remainder is unexplained. The sample includes 130,000 or so clones, with roughly 84% observed a single time. The ten largest clones capture roughly 3.9% of the sample. Sequencing was carried out using PBMCs or T cells enriched from blood (not recorded which). The receptors here all came from a woman aged 25 to 45 who had recovered from COVID-19.

The chain has TRBV6-5 and TRBJ1-4; perhaps TRBD1 as D (6 bases). V was shortened by 0 bases and J by 5 bases, with 10 bases between the two germline ends. The CDR3 runs 15 residues. CDR1 and CDR2 (germline): MNHEY, SVGAGI. CDR3 nucleotides: TGTGCCAGCAGTTACTCCAGGGGATCCAATGAAAAACTGTTTTTT. Protein: CASSYSRGSNEKLFF.

The V call is TRBV7-3, the J call TRBJ1-6, with 9 bases aligning to TRBD1. V shed 1 base, J shed 0 bases, and the junction held 7 bases outside the gene matches. CDR1 is SGHTA, CDR2 FQGTGA, per germline. The CDR3 has 19 residues. In nucleotides, the CDR3 is TGTGCCAGCAGCTTAAGGGGGACAGGGCTGAGCTCCTATAATTCACCCCTCCACTTT. The encoded protein is CASSLRGTGLSSYNSPLHF.

The chain joins TRBV2 to TRBJ1-5, with TRBD1 as a possible D gene (5 bases). Germline lookup yields CDR1 SNHLY and CDR2 FYNNEI. V gave up 4 bases and J gave up 0 bases, with 13 bases separating them. The CDR3 runs 16 residues. CDR3 nucleotide sequence: TGTGCCAGCAGTGCAGGGTCCCTATATAGCAATCAGCCCCAGCATTTT. Protein sequence: CASSAGSLYSNQPQHF.

The rearrangement uses TRBV27 and TRBJ2-7; TRBD2 aligns across 12 bases. The CDR3 is 15 residues long. The ends lost 6 bases at V and 5 bases at J; junction bases unmatched: 8. Germline lookup yields CDR1 MNHEY and CDR2 SMNVEV (reference sequence). The CDR3, as DNA: TGTGCCAGCAGGGACCAGACTAGCGGGAGTCACGAGCAGTACTTC. Protein sequence: CASRDQTSGSHEQYF.